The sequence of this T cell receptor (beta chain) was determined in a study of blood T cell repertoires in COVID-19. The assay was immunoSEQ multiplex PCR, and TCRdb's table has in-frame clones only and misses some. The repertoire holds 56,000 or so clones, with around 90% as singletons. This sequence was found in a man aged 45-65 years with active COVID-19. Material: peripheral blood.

The CDR3 loop is CASSSSFTYEQYF. CDR3 nucleotide sequence: TGTGCCAGCTCCTCGTCTTTTACCTACGAGCAGTACTTC. The rearrangement links TRBV7-2 to TRBJ2-7; D uncertain. Trimming cost V 8 bases and J 2 bases, with 13 bases left between them. The CDR3 consists of 13 residues. CDR1 is SGHTA and CDR2 is FQGNSA in the germline V gene.